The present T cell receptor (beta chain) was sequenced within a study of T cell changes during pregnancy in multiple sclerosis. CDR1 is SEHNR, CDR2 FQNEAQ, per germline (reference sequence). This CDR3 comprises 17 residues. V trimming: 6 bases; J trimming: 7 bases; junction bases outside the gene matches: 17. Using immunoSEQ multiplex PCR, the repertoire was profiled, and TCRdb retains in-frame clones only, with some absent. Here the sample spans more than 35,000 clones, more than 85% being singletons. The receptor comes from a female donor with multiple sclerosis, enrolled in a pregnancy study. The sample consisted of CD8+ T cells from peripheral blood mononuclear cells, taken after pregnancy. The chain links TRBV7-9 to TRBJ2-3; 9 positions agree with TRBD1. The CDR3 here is CASRKGPQGAQANTQYF. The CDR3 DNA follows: TGTGCCAGCAGAAAGGGACCACAGGGGGCGCAGGCAAATACGCAGTATTTT.